This T cell receptor (beta chain) was found in a study of T cells in Graves' hyperthyroidism and ophthalmopathy. The study, taken as a whole, reports: Model output signaled ophthalmopathy a median about seven months ahead of onset.

It was considered stable Graves' hyperthyroidism when ophthalmopathy did not progress within 18 months. About 10 ml fresh peripheral blood yielded the PBMCs. CDR1 is SGHVS, CDR2 FQNEAQ, per germline. Deletions cut 5 bases from V and 3 bases from J, with 17 bases between. The CDR3 runs 16 residues. The TCR beta CDR3 regions underwent amplification using RNA transcripts as the source. Carried out on the TCR CDR3, a first-round RT-PCR used the HTBI primer set. TCRdb itself ran the multiplex PCR reads through MiXCR, one entry per CDR3 protein. The data hold some 270,000 distinct CDR3 sequences, with roughly 15% observed a single time. This clonotype was seen a few times. Its antigen is undetermined.

The TCR originated in a middle-aged woman with Graves' hyperthyroidism. This chain links TRBV7-8 with TRBJ2-1; a weak D match, TRBD2 (5 bases). Sequenced material: blood. CDR3 sequence reads: CASSTFSGIIYNEQFF. CDR3 DNA sequence: TGTGCCAGCAGCACCTTCTCCGGGATTATCTACAATGAGCAGTTCTTC.